Below are 26 T cell receptor beta chains sequenced from a single sample in a study of T cell repertoires in aging, cancer and after chemotherapy. A mixed TRB-A/B primer pool amplified rearranged TRB by multiplex touch-down PCR. Using its own MiXCR run on the multiplex PCR reads, TCRdb lists one record per CDR3 protein. The sample has about 11,000 distinct CDR3 sequences; almost 30% are singletons. TCR beta rearrangements were amplified from peripheral blood genomic DNA. Sequencing was done on a sample of blood. The receptors were sampled from a human donor in good health.

The V gene is TRBV19, the J gene TRBJ2-7, with TRBD2 matching over 7 bases. The CDR3 length is 15 residues. The germline gives CDR1 LNHDA, CDR2 SQIVND (reference sequence). V lost 1 base and J lost 6; bases outside the gene matches: 9. This CDR3 reads CASSIGAGEFSEQYF. The CDR3 DNA reads as TGTGCCAGTAGTATAGGTGCGGGGGAATTCTCCGAGCAGTACTTC. Variable domain in full (rest from reference TRBV19 and TRBJ2-7): DGGITQSPKYLFRKEGQNVTLSCEQNLNHDAMYWYRQDPGQGLRLIYYSQIVNDFQKGDIAEGYSVSREKKESFPLTVTSAQKNPTAFYLCASSIGAGEFSEQYFGPGTRLTVT.

The V gene is TRBV11-3, the J gene TRBJ2-3; tentatively, D is TRBD2 (5 bases). The CDR3 has 16 residues. Trimming stripped 5 bases from V and 4 bases from J, with 19 bases between. CDR1 and CDR2 from the germline V gene are SGHNT and YENEEA. The CDR3 DNA follows: TGTGCCAGCAGCGCCGAGGGTAACTTCTTTCCAGATACGCAGTATTTT. This encodes CASSAEGNFFPDTQYF. Looking up the rest from reference TRBV11-3 and TRBJ2-3 gives the full variable domain: EAGVVQSPRYKIIEKKQPVAFWCNPISGHNTLYWYLQNLGQGPELLIRYENEEAVDDSQLPKDRFSAERLKGVDSTLKIQPAELGDSAVYLCASSAEGNFFPDTQYFGPGTRLTVL.

The chain uses TRBV28 and TRBJ2-1; 10 bases agree with TRBD2. The CDR3 covers 12 residues. CDR1 MDHEN and CDR2 SYDVKM come from the germline V gene. The J segment lost 9 bases and the V segment lost 7 bases, leaving 3 bases of the junction unmatched. The CDR3 DNA follows: TGTGCCAGCAATCTAGCGGGAGCTGAGCAGTTCTTC. This codes for CASNLAGAEQFF.

The V and J genes are TRBV11-2 and TRBJ1-3; no reliable D call. The CDR3 length is 14 residues. Germline CDR1 and CDR2: SGHAT and FQNNGV. V was shortened by 5 bases and J by 0 bases, with 8 bases between the two germline ends. The CDR3 reads CASSGHNSGNTIYF. CDR3 in DNA: TGTGCCAGCAGCGGGCACAACTCTGGAAACACCATATATTTT.

This sequence joins TRBV20-1 and TRBJ1-6, with D perhaps matching TRBD1 (5 bases). With 0 bases removed from V and 5 bases from J, the gap between germline ends came to 14 bases. The germline gives CDR1 DFQATT, CDR2 SNEGSKA (reference sequence). The CDR3 consists of 16 residues. CDR3 nucleotides: TGCAGTGCTAGAGATTTTAGGGGATCCAATAATTCACCCCTCCACTTT. This codes for CSARDFRGSNNSPLHF.

The chain recombines TRBV27 with TRBJ1-1; D gene uncertain. The germline V and J ends were trimmed by 7 bases and 2 bases, with 20 bases remaining between them. This CDR3 spans 16 amino acids. Germline V gives CDR1 MNHEY, CDR2 SMNVEV (reference sequence). CDR3 amino acids: CASTKVSRGSNTEAFF. Here the CDR3 DNA reads TGTGCCAGCACCAAAGTCAGTCGGGGTAGTAACACTGAAGCTTTCTTT.

This clonotype qualifies as medium-sized (0.01 to 0.1%). The chain has TRBV6-5 and TRBJ1-1, with D maybe TRBD1 (5 bases). In germline, CDR1 is MNHEY, CDR2 SVGAGI. This CDR3 region has 12 residues. V lost 5 bases to trimming and J lost 1 base, with 5 bases between them. Here the CDR3 reads CASSTGNTEAFF. The CDR3 coding sequence is TGTGCCAGCAGTACAGGGAACACTGAAGCTTTCTTT.

The chain combines TRBV11-3 with TRBJ1-1, with D perhaps TRBD1 (6 bases). Trimming removed 4 bases from V and 4 bases from J, with 10 bases in between. The CDR3 consists of 13 residues. Germline CDR1 SGHNT, CDR2 YENEEA. CDR3 in DNA: TGTGCCAGCAGCTCCATGGGGGCCACTGAAGCTTTCTTT. Amino acids: CASSSMGATEAFF.

This chain links TRBV28 with TRBJ2-3; D possibly corresponds to TRBD1 (5 bases). Trimming cost V 7 bases and J 7 bases, with 24 bases left between them. Looked up from germline, CDR1 is MDHEN and CDR2 is SYDVKM. This CDR3 is 16 amino acids long. The CDR3, as DNA: TGTGCCAGCATCCCTGCGACGCGAAAGGGGCCGAATACGCAGTATTTT. Amino acids: CASIPATRKGPNTQYF.

This clonotype was found a few times. This sequence joins TRBV15 and TRBJ1-6; D call uncertain. The CDR3 sequence is 14 residues long. V was cut by 3 bases and J by 7 bases, with 10 bases left in between. Germline V lookup: CDR1 LNHNV, CDR2 YYDKDF (reference sequence). CDR3 region: CATSSGLINSPLHF. CDR3 DNA: TGTGCCACCAGCAGCGGCCTCATCAATTCACCCCTCCACTTT.

This chain joins TRBV7-9 and TRBJ2-3; tentative D call: TRBD2 (6 bases). Germline CDR1 is SEHNR and CDR2 is FQNEAQ (reference sequence). The germline V and J ends were trimmed by 3 bases and 3 bases, with 13 bases remaining between them. The CDR3 has 15 amino acids. CDR3 sequence: CASSFGGGATDTQYF. CDR3 DNA: TGTGCCAGCAGCTTCGGCGGAGGGGCAACAGATACGCAGTATTTT.

Points on this clonotype: At one of its ends the junction is not consistent with the germline gene, which may arise from a read error. The V gene is TRBV12-3 or TRBV12-4, the J gene TRBJ2-7; TRBD1 might be the D (5 bases). This CDR3 has 15 residues. CDR3 in amino acids: CASSLDVGHSYDQYF. The CDR3 DNA follows: TGTGCCAGCAGTTTAGACGTAGGACACTCCTACGATCAGTACTTC.

J is TRBJ2-7 and V is TRBV20-1, with 10 bases identical to TRBD1. V lost 2 bases to trimming and J lost 7 bases; unmatched junction nucleotides: 8. Germline lookup yields CDR1 DFQATT and CDR2 SNEGSKA (reference sequence). The CDR3 has 14 residues. The DNA for the CDR3 is TGCAGTGCTAGATCTGGGACAGGGGTGGGGGAGCAGTACTTC. Amino acids: CSARSGTGVGEQYF.

For this clonotype: This may arise from a read error, as a much more abundant clone is one base away. The CDR3 DNA sequence: TGTGCCCAGGACATACGCCGCTATGGCTACACCTTC. It yields the protein CAQDIRRYGYTF. The V and J genes are TRBV30 and TRBJ1-2, with TRBD1 as a possible D gene (5 bases). Trimming stripped 8 bases from V and 4 bases from J, with 14 bases between. Germline-derived CDR1 and CDR2 are GTSNPN and SVGIG (reference sequence). The CDR3 totals 12 residues. The full variable domain, completed using reference TRBV30 and TRBJ1-2, is SQTIHQWPATLVQPVGSPLSLECTVEGTSNPNLYWYRQAAGRGLQLLFYSVGIGQISSEVPQNLSASRPQDRQFILSSKKLLLSDSGFYLCAQDIRRYGYTFGSGTRLTVV.

This clonotype is labeled medium-sized (0.01 to 0.1%). The chain couples TRBV29-1 to TRBJ1-2, with unresolved D. The germline gives CDR1 SQVTM, CDR2 ANQGSEA. V was shortened by 4 bases and J by 3 bases, with 18 bases between the two germline ends. There are 15 residues in the CDR3. CDR3 amino acids: CSVGDLAALDYGYTF. The CDR3 nucleotides are TGCAGCGTTGGAGACCTGGCGGCTTTGGACTATGGCTACACCTTC.

The rearrangement links TRBV7-9 to TRBJ1-1; D not certain. Germline V gene lookup returns CDR1 SEHNR and CDR2 FQNEAQ (reference sequence). CDR3 length: 13 residues. V lost 1 base and J 7 bases, leaving 10 bases between the germline ends. CDR3 sequence reads: CASSLGEPVEAFF. CDR3 coding DNA: TGTGCCAGCAGCTTAGGAGAGCCGGTTGAAGCTTTCTTT.

J is TRBJ2-5 and V is TRBV12-3 or TRBV12-4; 7 positions agree with TRBD1. V shed 3 bases, J shed 5 bases, and the junction held 3 bases outside the gene matches. The CDR3 is 13 residues long. CDR3 protein: CASSFVTGETQYF. The CDR3 DNA reads TGTGCCAGCAGTTTTGTGACAGGGGAGACCCAGTACTTC.

By its share, this clonotype is medium-sized (0.01 to 0.1%). V usage is TRBV19 and J usage is TRBJ2-7, with D perhaps being TRBD1 or TRBD2 (5 bases each). Germline V gene data show CDR1 as LNHDA and CDR2 as SQIVND (reference sequence). Deletions cut 5 bases from V and 4 bases from J, with 12 bases between. This CDR3 region has 13 residues. The CDR3 is CASSVVGAYEQYF. In nucleotides, the CDR3 is TGTGCCAGTAGTGTAGTCGGGGCATACGAGCAGTACTTC.

This clonotype showed up just a few times. V usage is TRBV19 and J usage is TRBJ2-5; no definite D call. From germline, CDR1 is LNHDA and CDR2 SQIVND (reference sequence). Trimming removed 3 bases at V and 5 bases at J, with 13 bases between. CDR3 length equals 14 residues. As DNA, the CDR3 is TGTGCCAGTAGTATCCCCGGGTTGGCGGAGACCCAGTACTTC. Translation gives CASSIPGLAETQYF.

This chain uses TRBV19 with TRBJ1-6, with a weak D call TRBD1 (5 bases). The length of the CDR3 is 16 residues. V lost 7 bases to trimming and J lost 0 bases, with 13 bases between them. CDR1 and CDR2 from the germline V gene are LNHDA and SQIVND (reference sequence). The CDR3 nucleotides are TGTGCCAGTAATGACAGCGAATTCTCCTATAATTCACCCCTCCACTTT. This codes for CASNDSEFSYNSPLHF.

This chain links TRBV25-1 with TRBJ2-7; D tentatively reads TRBD1 or TRBD2 (5 bases each). The CDR3 spans 15 residues. Germline loops: CDR1 MGHDK, CDR2 SYGVNS. Trimming removed 2 bases at V and 2 bases at J, with 13 bases between. CDR3 sequence reads: CASSEPERGAYEQYF. The CDR3 nucleotides are TGTGCCAGCAGTGAACCAGAGAGGGGCGCCTACGAGCAGTACTTC.

This clonotype appeared a few times. The chain is built from TRBV6-5 and TRBJ2-5, with 13 bases matching TRBD2. This CDR3 region has 15 residues. J lost 5 bases, V lost 6 bases, and 6 bases had no gene match. Germline V gives CDR1 MNHEY, CDR2 SVGAGI. CDR3 bases: TGTGCCAGCAGGGAACTAGCGGGGGGGAGGGAGACCCAGTACTTC. Translation gives CASRELAGGRETQYF.

The chain is built from TRBV19 and TRBJ2-3, with D uncertain. V lost 5 bases and J lost 0, with 9 bases in between. The germline V gene has CDR1 LNHDA and CDR2 SQIVND (reference sequence). The CDR3 runs 14 residues. CDR3 sequence: CASSPGPSTDTQYF. CDR3 nucleotides: TGTGCCAGTAGTCCTGGTCCAAGCACAGATACGCAGTATTTT.

The gene calls are TRBV7-2 and TRBJ1-3; D call uncertain. The CDR3 has 14 residues. Trimming removed 2 bases at V and 1 base at J, with 6 bases between. Germline V CDR1 and CDR2: SGHTA, FQGNSA. The CDR3: CASSLQFSGNTIYF. CDR3 in DNA: TGTGCCAGCAGCTTACAGTTTTCTGGAAACACCATATATTTT.

The chain uses TRBV4-2 and TRBJ2-7; D gene ambiguous. CDR3 length: 15 amino acids. Between the trimmed V and J ends, which lost 0 bases and 1 base, there was a span of 10 bases. Germline CDR1 and CDR2: LGHNA and YNFKEQ. CDR3 sequence reads: CASSQDLSQSYEQYF. In DNA form, the CDR3 reads TGTGCCAGCAGCCAAGATCTGAGTCAGTCCTACGAGCAGTACTTC.

This clonotype was observed once. The V call is TRBV12-3 or TRBV12-4, the J call TRBJ2-1; 12 bases fit TRBD1. Unmatched junction bases numbered 23, after V lost 5 bases and J lost 9 bases. The CDR3 spans 20 residues. CDR3 amino acids: CASSPGQGALRGRAASEQFF. The CDR3 DNA is TGTGCCAGCAGTCCGGGACAGGGGGCTTTGCGCGGGAGGGCCGCGAGTGAGCAGTTCTTC.